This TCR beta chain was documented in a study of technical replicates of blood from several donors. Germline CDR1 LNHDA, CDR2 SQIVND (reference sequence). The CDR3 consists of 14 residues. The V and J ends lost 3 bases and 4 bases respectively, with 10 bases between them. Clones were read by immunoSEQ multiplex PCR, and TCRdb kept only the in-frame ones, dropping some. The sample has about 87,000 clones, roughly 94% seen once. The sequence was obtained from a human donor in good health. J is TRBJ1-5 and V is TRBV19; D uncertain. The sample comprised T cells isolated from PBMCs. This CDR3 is CASSILTANQPQHF. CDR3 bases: TGTGCCAGTAGTATTTTGACTGCAAATCAGCCCCAGCATTTT.